The entry below gives a single T cell receptor beta chain sequence along with its context. The data were obtained in a study of blood T cell repertoires in COVID-19. Across the study: The analysed material was cDNA or gDNA that came from T cells, B-cell-depleted T cells, or PBMCs.

Original analysis: Nucleated cell counts were estimated from reference gene primer amplification. This table comes from immunoSEQ multiplex PCR, and its TCRdb copy is limited to in-frame clones, with some not included. From that table come the V and J calls and clone size; the DNA was used to work out D and trimming. The repertoire holds 180,000 or so clones, approximately 88% seen once, with roughly 7.2% in the top ten. Germline lookup yields CDR1 SGHAT and CDR2 FQNNGV. The CDR3 covers 15 residues. The germline V and J ends were trimmed by 0 bases and 9 bases, with 18 bases remaining between them. Source material: peripheral blood. This TCR came from a woman aged 40 to 50 with COVID-19, enrolled during active disease. This chain links TRBV11-2 with TRBJ2-7, with D possibly being TRBD2 (6 bases). In DNA form, the CDR3 reads TGTGCCAGCAGCTTAGATCGAACGGGAGTGTTAGGGCAGTACTTC. As protein: CASSLDRTGVLGQYF.